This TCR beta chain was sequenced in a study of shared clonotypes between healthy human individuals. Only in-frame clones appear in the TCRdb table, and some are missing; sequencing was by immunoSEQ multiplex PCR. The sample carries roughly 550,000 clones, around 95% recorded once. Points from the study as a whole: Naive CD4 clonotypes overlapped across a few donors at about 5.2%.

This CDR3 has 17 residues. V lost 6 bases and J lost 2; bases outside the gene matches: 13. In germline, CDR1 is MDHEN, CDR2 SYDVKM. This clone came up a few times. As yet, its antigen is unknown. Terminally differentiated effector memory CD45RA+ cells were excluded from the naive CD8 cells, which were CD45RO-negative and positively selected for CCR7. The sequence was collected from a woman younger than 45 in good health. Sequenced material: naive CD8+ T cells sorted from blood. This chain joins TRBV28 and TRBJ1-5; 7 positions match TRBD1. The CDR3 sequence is CASSSRLQGLGNQPQHF. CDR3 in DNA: TGTGCCAGCAGCTCGAGACTACAGGGGCTGGGCAATCAGCCCCAGCATTTT.